These 32 T cell receptor beta chains originate from one sample sequenced in a study of cytomegalovirus exposure and HLA in healthy donors. The PCR made use of 60 Vbeta and 13 Jbeta primers. Profiling relied on immunoSEQ multiplex PCR, and the TCRdb table lists in-frame clones only, not all of them. The table lists 140,000 to 150,000 clones, roughly 66% of them singletons, with 1.5% to 2% in the top ten. Sample: PBMCs. These receptor sequences come from a woman aged 18-35 years in good health and CMV-seronegative.

V and J are TRBV2 and TRBJ1-2; the D gene is possibly TRBD1 (6 bases). The CDR3 is 16 amino acids. Germline V CDR1 and CDR2: SNHLY, FYNNEI. V shed 5 bases and J shed 0 bases, with 16 bases lying between them. Here the CDR3 reads CASSLSRTASNYGYTF. The CDR3 DNA follows: TGTGCCAGCAGTTTATCTAGGACAGCGTCTAACTATGGCTACACCTTC.

This sequence joins TRBV6-5 and TRBJ2-7; the D is unclear. CDR3 length: 11 residues. CDR1 is MNHEY, CDR2 SVGAGI, per germline. Deletions cut 2 bases from V and 6 bases from J, with 5 bases between. The CDR3 nucleotides are TGTGCCAGCAGTTACAGAGGCGAGCAGTACTTC. This translates into CASSYRGEQYF.

V and J are TRBV29-1 and TRBJ1-1; D not certain. Germline lookup yields CDR1 SQVTM and CDR2 ANQGSEA. Trimming stripped 3 bases from V and 5 bases from J, with 10 bases between. The CDR3 covers 12 residues. The CDR3 region is CSVDTSGTEAFF. The CDR3 DNA is TGCAGCGTTGATACGTCGGGGACTGAAGCTTTCTTT.

The chain is built from TRBV21-1 and TRBJ1-2; no DNA check was done on the table's D call, TRBD1. TRBV21-1 is deemed a pseudogene. The CDR3 has 14 amino acids. Here the CDR3 reads CASSRWTGNYGYTF. The CDR3 DNA reads as TGTGCCAGCAGTCGTTGGACAGGGAACTATGGCTACACCTTC.

The rearrangement joins TRBV29-1 to TRBJ1-5; 10 bases align to TRBD1. Germline loops: CDR1 SQVTM, CDR2 ANQGSEA. The CDR3 contains 14 residues. The trim removed 6 bases at V and 2 bases at J, leaving 4 bases unmatched. CDR3 coding DNA: TGCAGCGTCGCCGGGACAGGGGGCAATCAGCCCCAGCATTTT. This encodes CSVAGTGGNQPQHF.

The V call is TRBV10-2, the J call TRBJ1-6; D gene uncertain. V lost 6 bases, J lost 7 bases, and 13 bases lay in between. Germline V gene sequence: CDR1 WSHSY, CDR2 SAAADI. The CDR3 contains 14 residues. The CDR3 loop reads CASRGGSSNSPLHF. The CDR3 bases are TGCGCCAGCAGAGGAGGGTCGAGCAATTCACCCCTCCACTTT.

The CDR3 here is CASSLLAVRETQYF. The CDR3 DNA is TGTGCCAGCAGCCTACTAGCAGTCCGGGAGACCCAGTACTTC. This rearrangement joins TRBV7-2 to TRBJ2-5; D possibly corresponds to TRBD2 (6 bases). The V end was cut by 5 bases, the J end by 5 bases, with 15 bases between. CDR1 is SGHTA, CDR2 FQGNSA, per germline. This CDR3 contains 14 residues.

This clone was counted a few times. The rearrangement links TRBV28 to TRBJ1-5; a weak D match, TRBD1 (5 bases). Between the trimmed V and J ends, which lost 3 bases and 0 bases, there was a span of 12 bases. The CDR3 is 16 amino acids. In germline, CDR1 is MDHEN, CDR2 SYDVKM. CDR3 residues: CASSFRARASNQPQHF. DNA for the CDR3: TGTGCCAGCAGTTTCAGGGCCAGGGCTAGCAATCAGCCCCAGCATTTT.

This clone appeared a few times. The chain joins TRBV13 to TRBJ2-5, with D possibly being TRBD2 (6 bases). With 5 bases removed from V and 5 bases from J, the gap between germline ends came to 15 bases. The CDR3 sequence is 14 residues long. Germline CDR1 reads PRHDT; CDR2 reads FYEKMQ (reference sequence). In DNA, the CDR3 is TGTGCCAGCAGCCACACCCTGAGCGGGGAGACCCAGTACTTC. Translating gives CASSHTLSGETQYF.

This clone was seen more than once but under ten times. The J gene is TRBJ2-7, the V gene TRBV7-2; 8 nucleotides agree with TRBD2. V was clipped by 2 bases and J by 3 bases; unmatched bases: 9. The CDR3 length is 16 residues. Germline-derived CDR1 and CDR2 are SGHTA and FQGNSA. CDR3 coding DNA: TGTGCCAGCAGCTTACCCGGGACTAGGGGAGGCTACGAGCAGTACTTC. It codes for CASSLPGTRGGYEQYF.

This clone was seen a few times. The chain joins TRBV5-6 to TRBJ1-1; TRBD1 might be the D (5 bases). The CDR3 runs 12 residues. Germline assignment: CDR1 SGHDT and CDR2 YYEEEE. Trimming left V 4 bases short and J 7 bases short, with 11 bases between. The CDR3 loop is CASSPDSDEAFF. In DNA form, the CDR3 reads TGTGCCAGCAGCCCCGACAGCGATGAAGCTTTCTTT.

The V and J genes are TRBV7-9 and TRBJ2-1; 9 bases line up with TRBD1. The germline V gene has CDR1 SEHNR and CDR2 FQNEAQ (reference sequence). The CDR3 contains 15 residues. Germline trimming cut 7 bases from V and 8 bases from J; bases unmatched to any gene: 12. The CDR3 loop is CASNTGGLGIDEQFF. CDR3 nucleotide sequence: TGTGCCAGCAACACAGGGGGCTTAGGAATTGATGAGCAGTTCTTC.

A word on this clone: At one end, the junction sequence differs from germline, possibly due to a read error. The V gene is TRBV27, the J gene TRBJ2-2, with TRBD1 as a possible D gene (6 bases). Germline CDR1 reads MNHEY; CDR2 reads SMNVEV (reference sequence). The CDR3 has 14 residues. The CDR3 bases are TGTGCCAGCAGTTTCGGACAGAACCCCGGGGAGCTGTTTTTT. Amino acids: CASSFGQNPGELFF.

The CDR3: CASSWSRTQAEQYF. The CDR3 region has the DNA TGTGCCAGCAGTTGGTCCCGGACTCAAGCCGAGCAGTACTTC. This chain uses TRBV6-5 with TRBJ2-7, with a tentative D call TRBD2 (5 bases). The V end was cut by 4 bases, the J end by 6 bases, with 16 bases between. CDR3 length: 14 amino acids. The germline gives CDR1 MNHEY, CDR2 SVGAGI.

This clone has a single count. The chain carries TRBV7-2 and TRBJ2-3; D call uncertain. The germline V gene encodes CDR1 SGHTA and CDR2 FQGNSA. V was pared by 5 bases and J by 4 bases, with 10 bases between. This CDR3 is built from 13 residues. The CDR3 loop reads CASSLGEPDTQYF. Here the CDR3 DNA reads TGTGCCAGCAGCCTAGGAGAGCCAGATACGCAGTATTTT.

The chain joins TRBV10-3 to TRBJ2-2, with TRBD1 as a possible D gene (6 bases). Germline V gene sequence: CDR1 ENHRY, CDR2 SYGVKD. Trimming cost V 5 bases and J 3 bases, with 28 bases left between them. The CDR3 is made up of 20 amino acids. The CDR3: CAISTGSKGAYPMDTGELFF. The CDR3 nucleotides are TGTGCCATCAGTACAGGGTCTAAGGGAGCGTACCCCATGGACACCGGGGAGCTGTTTTTT.

The chain has TRBV5-1 and TRBJ2-1; 13 bases line up with TRBD2. Per the germline V gene, CDR1 is SGHRS and CDR2 is YFSETQ. The CDR3 extends over 13 amino acids. V trimming: 4 bases; J trimming: 15 bases; junction bases outside the gene matches: 7. The CDR3 sequence is CASSRTSGGGPFF. As DNA, the CDR3 is TGCGCCAGCAGCCGCACTAGCGGGGGGGGACCGTTCTTC.

V is TRBV18 and J is TRBJ1-2; 8 bases fit TRBD1. Germline assignment: CDR1 KGHSH and CDR2 LQKENI. Trimming took 3 bases from V and 8 from J; bases not matched to a gene: 5. This CDR3 contains 13 residues. The CDR3: CASSPLTGEGYTF. In DNA form, the CDR3 reads TGTGCCAGCTCACCCCTGACAGGGGAGGGCTACACCTTC.

This sequence joins TRBV6-5 and TRBJ1-2; 7 bases line up with TRBD1. The CDR3 sequence is 11 residues long. V lost 5 bases and J lost 8; bases outside the gene matches: 2. Germline V gene data show CDR1 as MNHEY and CDR2 as SVGAGI. The CDR3 region has the DNA TGTGCCAGCAGTGACAGGGAAGGCTACACCTTC. This gives the protein CASSDREGYTF.

There are a few counts of this clone. The genes are TRBV10-3 and TRBJ1-4, with D uncertain. V was shortened by 4 bases and J by 5 bases, with 5 bases between the two germline ends. CDR3 length equals 12 residues. Germline values: CDR1 ENHRY, CDR2 SYGVKD. The DNA for the CDR3 is TGTGCCATCAGTGCGGAGAATGAAAAACTGTTTTTT. Translating it yields CAISAENEKLFF.

As for this clone: The junction differs from germline at one of its ends, possibly a read error. The CDR3 loop reads CASSIGGPANYGYTF. As DNA, the CDR3 is TGTGCCAGTAGCATAGGGGGCCCAGCTAACTATGGCTACACCTTC. V usage is TRBV19 and J usage is TRBJ1-2, with 7 positions matching TRBD1. In germline, CDR1 is LNHDA, CDR2 SQIVND (reference sequence). The CDR3 runs 15 residues. Drawing the rest from reference TRBV19 and TRBJ1-2, the complete variable domain is DGGITQSPKYLFRKEGQNVTLSCEQNLNHDAMYWYRQDPGQGLRLIYYSQIVNDFQKGDIAEGYSVSREKKESFPLTVTSAQKNPTAFYLCASSIGGPANYGYTFGSGTRLTVV.

This clone was counted between two and nine times. This chain joins TRBV19 and TRBJ1-1; 9 nucleotides align to TRBD1. V lost 6 bases, J lost 4 bases, and 9 bases stayed unmatched. Germline V gene sequence: CDR1 LNHDA, CDR2 SQIVND (reference sequence). This CDR3 spans 15 amino acids. CDR3 nucleotide sequence: TGTGCCAGTAGCATCCCCGGACAGGGGTTCACTGAAGCTTTCTTT. Protein: CASSIPGQGFTEAFF.

This chain joins TRBV7-9 and TRBJ2-7; D perhaps matches TRBD1 (5 bases). The CDR3 covers 15 residues. The germline V gene encodes CDR1 SEHNR and CDR2 FQNEAQ (reference sequence). V was clipped by 1 base and J by 5 bases, with 15 bases between them. The CDR3 protein is CASSLGGVEINEQYV. CDR3 nucleotides: TGTGCCAGCAGCTTAGGGGGCGTGGAAATCAACGAGCAGTACGTC.

This chain connects TRBV9 to TRBJ2-5, with 8 bases fitting TRBD2. Germline V gene data show CDR1 as SGDLS and CDR2 as YYNGEE. Germline trimming cut 4 bases from V and 3 bases from J; bases unmatched to any gene: 11. This CDR3 is 16 amino acids long. The CDR3 reads CASSQGLARVKETQYF. The DNA for the CDR3 is TGTGCCAGCAGCCAAGGACTAGCCAGGGTAAAAGAGACCCAGTACTTC.

This clone came up a few times. The chain uses TRBV6-4 and TRBJ2-3; TRBD2 matches at 7 bases. CDR3 length equals 14 residues. Germline V gene sequence: CDR1 MRHNA, CDR2 SNTAGT. V shed 6 bases and J 3 bases; nucleotides not matched to a gene: 6. The CDR3: CASSATGGTDTQYF. The CDR3 bases are TGTGCCAGCAGCGCCACGGGGGGTACAGATACGCAGTATTTT.

The V gene is TRBV11-2, the J gene TRBJ1-1; 10 bases align to TRBD1. The CDR3 is 16 amino acids. V gave up 5 bases and J gave up 6 bases; unmatched junction bases: 12. CDR1 and CDR2 from the germline V gene are SGHAT and FQNNGV. The CDR3 region is CASSHVPGQGHPEAFF. Written as DNA, the CDR3 is TGTGCCAGCAGCCACGTACCGGGACAGGGGCATCCTGAAGCTTTCTTT.

This chain joins TRBV5-4 and TRBJ1-4; 7 nucleotides align to TRBD1. V was clipped by 2 bases and J by 8 bases; unmatched bases: 6. CDR3 length equals 14 residues. Looked up from germline, CDR1 is SGHNT and CDR2 is YYREEE (reference sequence). The CDR3 here is CASSLEQGREKLFF. The CDR3 DNA is TGTGCCAGCAGCTTAGAACAGGGGCGGGAAAAACTGTTTTTT.

This chain joins TRBV4-3 and TRBJ1-1, with D tentatively TRBD1 (5 bases). The germline gives CDR1 LGHNA, CDR2 YSLEER. Between the trimmed V and J ends, which lost 1 base and 1 base, there was a span of 10 bases. CDR3 length: 15 amino acids. The CDR3 loop reads CASSQVGRENTEAFF. The CDR3 nucleotides are TGCGCCAGCAGCCAAGTTGGCAGGGAGAACACTGAAGCTTTCTTT.

The CDR3 loop reads CASSLDRVGEKLFF. The CDR3 DNA follows: TGTGCCAGCTCTCTTGACAGGGTTGGGGAAAAACTGTTTTTT. The J gene is TRBJ1-4, the V gene TRBV18, with 7 bases aligning to TRBD1. The CDR3 contains 14 residues. The V gene end was trimmed by 6 bases and the J gene end by 8 bases; junction bases not matched to a gene: 9. The germline CDR1 and CDR2 sequences are KGHSH and LQKENI.

The V and J genes are TRBV7-8 and TRBJ2-2; maybe TRBD1 (5 bases). From germline, CDR1 is SGHVS and CDR2 FQNEAQ. This CDR3 has 18 amino acids. Between the trimmed V and J ends, which lost 0 bases and 1 base, there was a span of 15 bases. CDR3 DNA: TGTGCCAGCAGCTTAGCGGTTACCCTGACAGTGAACACCGGGGAGCTGTTTTTT. Residues: CASSLAVTLTVNTGELFF.

This rearrangement joins TRBV7-2 to TRBJ2-3, with D maybe TRBD2 (6 bases). The CDR3 is 16 amino acids. Germline CDR1 is SGHTA and CDR2 is FQGNSA. Trimming took 3 bases from V and 0 from J, leaving 13 bases between them. DNA for the CDR3: TGTGCCAGCAGCTTTGGGACTTATTCTAGCACAGATACGCAGTATTTT. Residues: CASSFGTYSSTDTQYF.

The J gene is TRBJ2-7, the V gene TRBV7-7; TRBD1 is a possible D gene (6 bases). V was trimmed by 2 bases and J by 6 bases, leaving 8 bases between them. Looked up from germline, CDR1 is SSHAT and CDR2 is FNYEAQ (reference sequence). CDR3 length equals 12 residues. The CDR3 DNA follows: TGTGCCAGCAGCTTAATAGGGGGCGAGCAGTACGTC. Translation: CASSLIGGEQYV.